This T cell receptor (beta chain) came from a study of T cells in Graves' hyperthyroidism and ophthalmopathy. Study findings and constraints: Blood shared most expanded thyroid clonotypes above 0.001.

About this clonotype: Antigen unknown.

This CDR3 region has 15 residues. CDR1 is KGHDR, CDR2 SFDVKD, per germline. The V end was cut by 5 bases, the J end by 5 bases, with 18 bases between. Clinicians diagnosed patients from clinical symptoms, serum thyroxine and TRAb, thyroid ultrasound and orbital computed tomography. It was RNA transcripts that yielded the amplified TCR beta CDR3 regions. RT-PCR in the first round (using the HTBI primer set) targeted the TCR CDR3. TCRdb analysed the multiplex PCR reads with MiXCR anew, one entry per CDR3 protein. The profile shows 660,000 or so distinct CDR3 sequences, about 45% of them singletons. The clonotype comes from an adult man with Graves' disease, either hyperthyroidism or ophthalmopathy (not recorded which). Sample: peripheral blood or thyroid tissue (not recorded which). This chain connects TRBV24-1 to TRBJ2-7; perhaps TRBD2 as D (7 bases). The CDR3 reads CATSGMGGLVHEQYF. In DNA, the CDR3 is TGTGCCACCAGTGGGATGGGGGGGCTTGTCCACGAGCAGTACTTC.